This T cell receptor beta chain appears in the sequencing data of a study of T-cell memory formation after mild COVID-19. Findings and limits, study-wide: CD4+ contracting clones lay mainly in CM and EM, CD8+ ones in EMRA. Second-wave clones peaking on day 37 lacked confirmed SARS-CoV-2 specificity. Pre-infection memory already had some responding clones, implying cross-reactive memory joined. Whereas later expanders leaned CD4+, clones contracting day 15 to 85 showed a balanced CD4/CD8 makeup.

Of note for this clonotype: Its antigen remains unknown.

This CDR3 is 11 amino acids long. With V trimmed by 3 bases and J by 8 bases, 0 bases remained unmatched. Germline V lookup: CDR1 KGHSH, CDR2 LQKENI. MiXCR was run by TCRdb on the 5' RACE reads, yielding one entry per CDR3 protein. The data show hundreds of thousands of distinct CDR3 sequences, with roughly 17% seen just once and about 8.1% held by the top ten. The rearrangement links TRBV18 to TRBJ1-1, with 7 bases that match TRBD1. The source is an adult woman who had mild COVID-19 (a few samples of this study predate the infection). Cell type and time point are not known. Sequenced sample: PBMCs or a T cell subset sorted from them (not recorded which). The CDR3 nucleotides read TGTGCCAGCTCACCGGACAGGGAAGCTTTCTTT. This codes for CASSPDREAFF. Combining the CDR3 with reference TRBV18 and TRBJ1-1 gives the whole variable domain NAGVMQNPRHLVRRRGQEARLRCSPMKGHSHVYWYRQLPEEGLKFMVYLQKENIIDESGMPKERFSAEFPKEGPSILRIQQVVRGDSAAYFCASSPDREAFFGQGTRLTVV.